The rows below give T cell receptor beta chains drawn from one sample of a study of blood T cell repertoires in COVID-19. Some clones are missing from TCRdb's copy, which holds only in-frame ones; the method was immunoSEQ multiplex PCR. This table has some 240,000 clones, approximately 85% appearing once. Sequenced material: peripheral blood. These receptors were obtained from a woman aged 55 to 70 with active or convalescent COVID-19. CDR3s include the opening cysteine and the closing phenylalanine or tryptophan. The order of the fields is D gene, V gene, CDR3 protein. The D gene is left open where the match is weak.

d_call: TRBD1; v_call: TRBV18; cdr3_aa: CASSPGQGAYQPQHF
d_call: -; v_call: TRBV14; cdr3_aa: CASSQEYREKLFF
d_call: -; v_call: TRBV12-5; cdr3_aa: CASGGASGGGGEQFF
d_call: TRBD1; v_call: TRBV2; cdr3_aa: CASSEVPQGWFNYGYTF
d_call: -; v_call: TRBV3-1/TRBV3-2; cdr3_aa: CASSRTYEQYF
d_call: TRBD1; v_call: TRBV29-1; cdr3_aa: CSVGGTAYTF
d_call: TRBD1; v_call: TRBV5-1; cdr3_aa: CASGSSGRGSNTEAFF
d_call: -; v_call: TRBV9; cdr3_aa: CASSVQGRDEQYF
d_call: -; v_call: TRBV6-2/TRBV6-3; cdr3_aa: CASSYRVWGPYTGELFF
d_call: -; v_call: TRBV30; cdr3_aa: CAWSQGTGGNEQYF
d_call: -; v_call: TRBV6-2/TRBV6-3; cdr3_aa: CASSYSAYEQYF
d_call: -; v_call: TRBV2; cdr3_aa: CASSEGGGYGYTF
d_call: -; v_call: TRBV6-1; cdr3_aa: CASSGQPPGGGYGYTF
d_call: -; v_call: TRBV7-9; cdr3_aa: CASSPLSRHTEAFF
d_call: TRBD1; v_call: TRBV10-3; cdr3_aa: CAISAMTGGTEAFF
d_call: -; v_call: TRBV5-1; cdr3_aa: CASSGGSYGDSYEQYF
d_call: TRBD1; v_call: TRBV27; cdr3_aa: CASSLSWTGESPLHF
d_call: -; v_call: TRBV2; cdr3_aa: CASTRSMAGSGELFF
d_call: -; v_call: TRBV12-3/TRBV12-4; cdr3_aa: CASRSLSGNTIYF
d_call: TRBD1; v_call: TRBV5-1; cdr3_aa: CASRQGAGGKYEQYF
d_call: -; v_call: TRBV4-1; cdr3_aa: CASSQIGSGDTQYF
d_call: -; v_call: TRBV2; cdr3_aa: CASSPANTGELFF
d_call: TRBD2; v_call: TRBV7-2; cdr3_aa: CASSLGGPGTSYEQYF
d_call: -; v_call: TRBV10-3; cdr3_aa: CAISELGALGEQYF
d_call: TRBD2; v_call: TRBV2; cdr3_aa: CASSEWTSWETQYF
d_call: -; v_call: TRBV6-5; cdr3_aa: CASSPGTTNTEAFF
d_call: -; v_call: TRBV9; cdr3_aa: CASSVASDTEAFF
d_call: TRBD2; v_call: TRBV5-1; cdr3_aa: CASSERPGGSTDTQYF
d_call: TRBD2; v_call: TRBV5-1; cdr3_aa: CASSPDGGDYNEQFF
d_call: -; v_call: TRBV18; cdr3_aa: CASSPSRGDNYGYTF
d_call: TRBD2; v_call: TRBV9; cdr3_aa: CASSDSGGSDTQYF
d_call: -; v_call: TRBV3-1/TRBV3-2; cdr3_aa: CASSQGEVPEAFF
d_call: -; v_call: TRBV7-2; cdr3_aa: CASSLLDLGYTF
d_call: -; v_call: TRBV11-2; cdr3_aa: CASSFSGSPLHF
d_call: TRBD1; v_call: TRBV10-3; cdr3_aa: CAIVKGQVISGYTF
d_call: TRBD1; v_call: TRBV2; cdr3_aa: CASSGAGGNQPQHF
d_call: -; v_call: TRBV11-2; cdr3_aa: CASSFGSGPLDSPLHF
d_call: TRBD1; v_call: TRBV12-3/TRBV12-4; cdr3_aa: CASSPGDRLAYF
d_call: TRBD1; v_call: TRBV5-1; cdr3_aa: CASSLVFRGRNEKLFF
d_call: TRBD2; v_call: TRBV4-1; cdr3_aa: CASSQEGTRNEQYF
d_call: -; v_call: TRBV4-2; cdr3_aa: CASSQDLVQVRPNYGYTF
d_call: TRBD2; v_call: TRBV10-1; cdr3_aa: CASSERSGGPYNEQFF
d_call: -; v_call: TRBV19; cdr3_aa: CASSMELLQETQYF
d_call: TRBD1; v_call: TRBV10-2; cdr3_aa: CASIHPDSTGNYGYTF
d_call: TRBD2; v_call: TRBV6-2/TRBV6-3; cdr3_aa: CASSYGGGPYEQYF